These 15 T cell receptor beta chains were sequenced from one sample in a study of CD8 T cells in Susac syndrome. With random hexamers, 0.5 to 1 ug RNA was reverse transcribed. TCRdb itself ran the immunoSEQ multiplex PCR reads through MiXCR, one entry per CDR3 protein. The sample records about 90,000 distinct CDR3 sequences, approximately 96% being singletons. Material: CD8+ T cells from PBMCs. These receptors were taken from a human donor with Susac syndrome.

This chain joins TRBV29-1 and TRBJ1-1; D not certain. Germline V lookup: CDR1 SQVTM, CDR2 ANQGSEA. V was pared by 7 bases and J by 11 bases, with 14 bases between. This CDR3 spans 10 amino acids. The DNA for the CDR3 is TGCAGCGCCGCCCCCGCTGGGGCTTTCTTT. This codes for CSAAPAGAFF.

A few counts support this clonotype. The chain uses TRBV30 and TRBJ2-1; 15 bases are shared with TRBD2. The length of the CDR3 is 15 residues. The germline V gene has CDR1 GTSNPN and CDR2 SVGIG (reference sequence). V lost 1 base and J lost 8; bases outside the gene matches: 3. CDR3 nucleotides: TGTGCCTGGAGTGAAGGGACTAGCGGGGGGCATGAGCAGTTCTTC. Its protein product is CAWSEGTSGGHEQFF.

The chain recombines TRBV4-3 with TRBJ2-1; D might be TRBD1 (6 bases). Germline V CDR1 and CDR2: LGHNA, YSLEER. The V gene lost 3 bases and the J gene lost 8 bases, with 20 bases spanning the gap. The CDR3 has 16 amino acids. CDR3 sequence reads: CASSHSRTDPGYEQFF. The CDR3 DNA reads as TGCGCCAGCAGCCACTCCAGGACAGACCCAGGCTATGAGCAGTTCTTC.

CDR3 amino acids: CASSLLRTTEAFF. The DNA for the CDR3 is TGTGCCAGCAGCTTATTACGGACCACTGAAGCTTTCTTT. V is TRBV7-2 and J is TRBJ1-1; D call uncertain. Germline CDR1 and CDR2: SGHTA and FQGNSA. Trimming took off 2 bases at V and 4 bases at J, with 8 bases between the two ends. This CDR3 has 13 residues.

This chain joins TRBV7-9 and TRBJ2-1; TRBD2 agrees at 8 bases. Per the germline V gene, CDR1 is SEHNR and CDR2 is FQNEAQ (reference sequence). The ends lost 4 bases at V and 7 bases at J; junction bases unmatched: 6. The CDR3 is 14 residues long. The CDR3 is CASSSGGAWNEQFF. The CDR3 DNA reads TGTGCCAGCAGCTCCGGGGGGGCCTGGAATGAGCAGTTCTTC.

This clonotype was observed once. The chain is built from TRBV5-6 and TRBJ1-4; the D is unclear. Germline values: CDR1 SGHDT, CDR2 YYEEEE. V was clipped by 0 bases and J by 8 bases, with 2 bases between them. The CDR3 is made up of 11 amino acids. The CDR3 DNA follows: TGTGCCAGCAGCTTGGGGGAAAAACTGTTTTTT. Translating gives CASSLGEKLFF.

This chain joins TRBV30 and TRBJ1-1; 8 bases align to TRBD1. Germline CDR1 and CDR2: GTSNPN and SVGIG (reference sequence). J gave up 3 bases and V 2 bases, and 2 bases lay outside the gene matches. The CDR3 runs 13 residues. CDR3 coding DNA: TGTGCCTGGAGTCCGGGACAGGACACTGAAGCTTTCTTT. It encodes CAWSPGQDTEAFF.

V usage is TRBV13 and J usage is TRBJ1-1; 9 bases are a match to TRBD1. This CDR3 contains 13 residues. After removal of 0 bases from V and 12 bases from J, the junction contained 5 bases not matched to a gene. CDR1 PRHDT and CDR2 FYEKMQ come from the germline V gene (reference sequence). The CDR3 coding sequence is TGTGCCAGCAGCTTAGGTGGACAGGGGACGACTTTCTTT. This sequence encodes CASSLGGQGTTFF.

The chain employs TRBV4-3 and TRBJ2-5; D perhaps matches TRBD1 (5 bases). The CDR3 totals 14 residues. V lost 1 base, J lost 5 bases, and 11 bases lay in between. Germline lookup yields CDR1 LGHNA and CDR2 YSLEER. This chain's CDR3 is CASSQAQGWETQYF. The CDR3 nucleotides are TGCGCCAGCAGCCAAGCGCAGGGCTGGGAGACCCAGTACTTC.

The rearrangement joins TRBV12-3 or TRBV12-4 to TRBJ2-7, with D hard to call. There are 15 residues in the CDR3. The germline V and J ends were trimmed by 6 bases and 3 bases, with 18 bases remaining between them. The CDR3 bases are TGTGCCAGCAGCCTCTCTGGGGTCGGCAGCTACGAGCAGTACTTC. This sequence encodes CASSLSGVGSYEQYF.

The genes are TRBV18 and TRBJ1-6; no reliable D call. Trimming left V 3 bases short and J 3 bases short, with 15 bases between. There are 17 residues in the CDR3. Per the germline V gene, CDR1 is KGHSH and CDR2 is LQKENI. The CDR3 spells CASSPEAGPSYNSPLHF. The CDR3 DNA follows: TGTGCCAGCTCACCGGAAGCCGGACCAAGCTATAATTCACCCCTCCACTTT. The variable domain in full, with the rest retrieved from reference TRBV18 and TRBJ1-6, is NAGVMQNPRHLVRRRGQEARLRCSPMKGHSHVYWYRQLPEEGLKFMVYLQKENIIDESGMPKERFSAEFPKEGPSILRIQQVVRGDSAAYFCASSPEAGPSYNSPLHFGNGTRLTVT.

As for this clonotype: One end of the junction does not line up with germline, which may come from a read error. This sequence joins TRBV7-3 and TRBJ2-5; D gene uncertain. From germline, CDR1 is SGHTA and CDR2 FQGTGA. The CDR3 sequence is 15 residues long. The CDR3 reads CASSLTPSHREAQYF. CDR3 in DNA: TGTGCCAGCAGCTTAACCCCGAGCCACCGAGAGGCCCAGTACTTC.

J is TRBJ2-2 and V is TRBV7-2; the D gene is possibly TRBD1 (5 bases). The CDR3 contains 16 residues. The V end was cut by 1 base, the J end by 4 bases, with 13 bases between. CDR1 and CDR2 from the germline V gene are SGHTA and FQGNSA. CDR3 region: CASSLEVRASTGELFF. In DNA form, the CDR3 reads TGTGCCAGCAGCTTAGAGGTCAGGGCATCCACCGGGGAGCTGTTTTTT.

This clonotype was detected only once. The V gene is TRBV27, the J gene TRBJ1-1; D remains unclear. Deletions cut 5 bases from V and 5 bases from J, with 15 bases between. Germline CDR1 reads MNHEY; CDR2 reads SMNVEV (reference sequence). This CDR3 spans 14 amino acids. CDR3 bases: TGTGCCAGCAGTGCCTATGGGCGGCGGACTGAAGCTTTCTTT. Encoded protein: CASSAYGRRTEAFF.

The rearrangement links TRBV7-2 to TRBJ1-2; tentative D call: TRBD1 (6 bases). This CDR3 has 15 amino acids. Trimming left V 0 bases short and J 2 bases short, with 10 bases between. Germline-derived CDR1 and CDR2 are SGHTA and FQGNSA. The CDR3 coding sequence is TGTGCCAGCAGCTTAGCGCTTACAGGGAACTATGGCTACACCTTC. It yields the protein CASSLALTGNYGYTF.